This note documents a single T cell receptor beta chain sequence. This record belongs to a study of blood T cells in healthy people across ages. Next came a second PCR, run for 7 to 11 cycles, which used a sample-barcoded 5' primer along with a J-beta primer mix. From the 5' RACE reads, TCRdb called clonotypes with MiXCR, one entry per CDR3 protein. The sample has about 400,000 distinct CDR3 sequences; approximately 47% are singletons. Germline loops: CDR1 GTSNPN, CDR2 SVGIG (reference sequence). This CDR3 has 13 residues. Trimming took 8 bases from V and 1 from J, leaving 15 bases between them. The chain uses TRBV30 and TRBJ2-7; a possible D gene is TRBD2 (5 bases). The source of this sequence is a man between 60 and 75 years old in good health. The sample consisted of blood. The CDR3 here is CAHFNSGSYEQYF. The CDR3 coding sequence is TGTGCCCATTTCAACAGCGGTTCCTACGAGCAGTACTTC.